This TCR beta chain was sequenced during a study of cytomegalovirus exposure and HLA in healthy donors. V was clipped by 0 bases and J by 2 bases; unmatched bases: 3. This CDR3 comprises 16 residues. Germline V gives CDR1 MNHEY, CDR2 SMNVEV (reference sequence). Both 60 Vbeta primers and 13 Jbeta primers went into the PCR. Clones were sequenced by immunoSEQ multiplex PCR, and TCRdb holds only the in-frame ones, with some missing. The sample holds more than 95,000 clones, roughly 9.9% seen once. This clone was seen only a few times. The source of this sequence is a man between 25 and 39 years old in good health and CMV-seronegative. This chain uses TRBV27 with TRBJ2-2, with TRBD2 matching over 7 bases. Sequencing used PBMCs. CDR3: CASSLSAGDNTGELFF. DNA for the CDR3: TGTGCCAGCAGTTTATCGGCGGGAGATAACACCGGGGAGCTGTTTTTT.